This T cell receptor (beta chain) was found in a study of shared clonotypes between healthy human individuals. CD45RO-negative, CCR7-positively selected cells formed the naive CD8 fraction, excluding terminally differentiated effector memory CD45RA+ cells. There are a few counts of this clone. Antigen unknown. Study-wide results and limits: Among non-shared clonotypes, generation probabilities were lower than among those shared by all four donors. Deeper or shallower sequencing was expected to change how clonotypes are shared among donors.

TCRdb's copy holds only in-frame clones and misses some; the assay was immunoSEQ multiplex PCR. The profile shows some 2.1 million clones, over 85% of them singletons. This receptor was identified in a man aged 18 to 30 in good health. Some clones in this sample may be carry-over from other donors' samples. The source material was naive CD8+ T cells from PBMCs.

In DNA, the CDR3 is TGTGCCAGCAGCCCCGGCGGGGGATGGGGTAAGGAGCAGTACTTC. Translating it yields CASSPGGGWGKEQYF. This rearrangement joins TRBV5-8 to TRBJ2-7, with 7 bases identical to TRBD2. Germline trimming cut 4 bases from V and 7 bases from J; bases unmatched to any gene: 14. Germline lookup yields CDR1 SGHTS and CDR2 YDEGEE. This CDR3 comprises 15 residues.